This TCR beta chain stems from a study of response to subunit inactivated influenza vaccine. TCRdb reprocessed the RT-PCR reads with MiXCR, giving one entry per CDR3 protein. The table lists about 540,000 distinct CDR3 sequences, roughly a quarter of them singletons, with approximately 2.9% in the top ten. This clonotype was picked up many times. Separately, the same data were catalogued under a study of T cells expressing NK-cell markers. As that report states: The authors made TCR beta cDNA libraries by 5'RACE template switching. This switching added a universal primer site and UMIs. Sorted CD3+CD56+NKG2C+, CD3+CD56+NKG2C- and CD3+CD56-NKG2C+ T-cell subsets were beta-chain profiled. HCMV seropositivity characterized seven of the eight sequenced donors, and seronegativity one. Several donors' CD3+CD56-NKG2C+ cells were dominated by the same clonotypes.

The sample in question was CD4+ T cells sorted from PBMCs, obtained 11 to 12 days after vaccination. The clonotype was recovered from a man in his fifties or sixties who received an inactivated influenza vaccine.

The CDR3 DNA is TGTGCCAGCAGTAAGCGGGGGCTTTCCTACGAGCAGTACTTC. Protein product: CASSKRGLSYEQYF. V and J are TRBV12-3 or TRBV12-4 and TRBJ2-7; 8 nucleotides align to TRBD2. The CDR3 has 14 residues. The ends lost 5 bases at V and 1 base at J; junction bases unmatched: 4.